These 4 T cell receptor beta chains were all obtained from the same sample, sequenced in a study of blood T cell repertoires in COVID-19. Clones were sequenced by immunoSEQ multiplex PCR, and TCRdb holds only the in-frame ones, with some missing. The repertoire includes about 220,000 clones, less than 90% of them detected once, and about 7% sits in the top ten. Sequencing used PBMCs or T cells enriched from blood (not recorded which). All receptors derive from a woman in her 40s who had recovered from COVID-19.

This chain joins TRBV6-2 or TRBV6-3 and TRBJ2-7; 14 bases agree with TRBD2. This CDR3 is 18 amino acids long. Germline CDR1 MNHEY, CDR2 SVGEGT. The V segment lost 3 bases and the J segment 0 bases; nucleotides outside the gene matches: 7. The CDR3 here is CASSYGTSGSSSSYEQYV. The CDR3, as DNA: TGTGCCAGCAGTTATGGGACTAGCGGGAGTAGCAGCTCCTACGAGCAGTACGTC.

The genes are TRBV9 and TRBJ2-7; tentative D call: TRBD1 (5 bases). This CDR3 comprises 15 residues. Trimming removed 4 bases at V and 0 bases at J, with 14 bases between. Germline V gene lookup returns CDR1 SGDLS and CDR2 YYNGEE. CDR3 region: CASSTGHPTSYEQYF. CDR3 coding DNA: TGTGCCAGCAGCACAGGACATCCTACCTCCTACGAGCAGTACTTC.

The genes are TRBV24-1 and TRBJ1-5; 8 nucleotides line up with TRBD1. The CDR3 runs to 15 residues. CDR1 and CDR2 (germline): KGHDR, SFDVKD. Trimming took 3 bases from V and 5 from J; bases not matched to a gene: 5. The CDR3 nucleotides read TGTGCCACCAGTGATGGGCAGGGGGCTGATCAGCCCCAGCATTTT. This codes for CATSDGQGADQPQHF.

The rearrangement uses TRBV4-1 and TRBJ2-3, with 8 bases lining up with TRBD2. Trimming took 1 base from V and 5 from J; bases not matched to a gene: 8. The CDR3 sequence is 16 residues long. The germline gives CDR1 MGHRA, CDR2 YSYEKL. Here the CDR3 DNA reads TGCGCCAGCAGCCAAGGGCCAGCGGGAGTGAGAGATACGCAGTATTTT. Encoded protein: CASSQGPAGVRDTQYF.